This T cell receptor beta chain was obtained from a study of T cell responses to AZD1222 COVID-19 vaccine. This table comes from immunoSEQ multiplex PCR, and its TCRdb copy is limited to in-frame clones, with some not included. The table shows 90,000 to 120,000 clones, with about 85% occurring only once. Findings of the study overall: Clonal diversity may have been underestimated in mostly white British donors. Close to half of spike-specific TCRs reportedly recognize unmutated variant regions.

V dropped 2 bases and J dropped 2 bases, with 7 bases sitting between them. The CDR3 extends over 13 amino acids. Regarding this clone: Its target is unknown.

This TCR was sampled from an adult who received the AZD1222 COVID-19 vaccine. The gene calls are TRBV12-3 or TRBV12-4 and TRBJ2-7, with a weak D call TRBD1 (5 bases). The sequences come from peripheral blood, collected 28 days after the second AZD1222 dose. The CDR3 loop is CASSLIGAYEQYF. CDR3 sequence (DNA): TGTGCCAGCAGTTTAATAGGGGCCTACGAGCAGTACTTC.